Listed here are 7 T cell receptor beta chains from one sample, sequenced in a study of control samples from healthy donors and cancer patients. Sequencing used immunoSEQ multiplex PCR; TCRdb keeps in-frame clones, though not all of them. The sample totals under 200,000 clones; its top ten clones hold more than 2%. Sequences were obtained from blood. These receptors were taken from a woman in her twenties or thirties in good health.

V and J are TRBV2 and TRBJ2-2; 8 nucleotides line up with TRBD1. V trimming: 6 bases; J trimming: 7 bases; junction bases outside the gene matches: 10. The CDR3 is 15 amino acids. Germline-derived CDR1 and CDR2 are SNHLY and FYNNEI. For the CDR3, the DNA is TGTGCCAGCAGCCCCAGGCGCGGACAGGGCGGGGAGCTGTTTTTT. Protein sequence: CASSPRRGQGGELFF. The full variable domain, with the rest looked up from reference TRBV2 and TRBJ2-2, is EPEVTQTPSHQVTQMGQEVILRCVPISNHLYFYWYRQILGQKVEFLVSFYNNEISEKSEIFDDQFSVERPDGSNFTLKIRSTKLEDSAMYFCASSPRRGQGGELFFGEGSRLTVL.

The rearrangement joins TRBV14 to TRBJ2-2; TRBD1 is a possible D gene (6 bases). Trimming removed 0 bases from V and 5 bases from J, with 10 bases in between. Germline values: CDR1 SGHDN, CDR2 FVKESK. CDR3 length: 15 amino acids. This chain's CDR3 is CASSQEGGWTGELFF. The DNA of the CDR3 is TGTGCCAGCAGCCAAGAAGGGGGTTGGACCGGGGAGCTGTTTTTT.

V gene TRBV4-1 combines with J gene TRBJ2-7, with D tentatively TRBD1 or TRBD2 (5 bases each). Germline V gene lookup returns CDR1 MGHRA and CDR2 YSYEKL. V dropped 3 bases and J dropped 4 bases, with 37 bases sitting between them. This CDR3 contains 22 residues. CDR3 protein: CASSHYVRTGRTRGGRGYEQYF. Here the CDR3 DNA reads TGCGCCAGCAGCCATTACGTGCGGACGGGAAGAACAAGGGGCGGCCGGGGTTACGAGCAGTACTTC.

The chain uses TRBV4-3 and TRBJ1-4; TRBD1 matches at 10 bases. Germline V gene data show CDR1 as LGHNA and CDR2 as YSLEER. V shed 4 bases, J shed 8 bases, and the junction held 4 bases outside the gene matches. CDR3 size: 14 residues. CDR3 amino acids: CASSRTGGDEKLFF. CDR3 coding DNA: TGCGCCAGCAGCCGGACAGGGGGGGACGAAAAACTGTTTTTT.

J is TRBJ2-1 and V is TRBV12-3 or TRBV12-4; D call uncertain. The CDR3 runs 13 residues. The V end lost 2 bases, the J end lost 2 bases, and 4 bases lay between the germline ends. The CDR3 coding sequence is TGTGCCAGCAGTTTAAGCCCCTACAATGAGCAGTTCTTC. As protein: CASSLSPYNEQFF.

This chain's CDR3 is CASSVDRGQETQYF. In nucleotides, the CDR3 is TGTGCCAGCAGCGTAGACCGAGGTCAAGAGACCCAGTACTTC. The chain carries TRBV9 and TRBJ2-5; no definite D call. The V end lost 0 bases, the J end lost 2 bases, and 8 bases lay between the germline ends. The V gene's germline CDR1 is SGDLS and CDR2 YYNGEE. This CDR3 region has 14 residues.

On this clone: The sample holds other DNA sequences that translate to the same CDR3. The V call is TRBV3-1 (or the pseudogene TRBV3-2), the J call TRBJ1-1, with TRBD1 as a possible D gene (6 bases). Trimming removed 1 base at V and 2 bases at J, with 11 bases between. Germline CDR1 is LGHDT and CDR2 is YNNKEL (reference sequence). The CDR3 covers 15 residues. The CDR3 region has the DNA TGTGCCAGCAGCCAAGGCCCCGGGGGCAACACTGAAGCTTTCTTT. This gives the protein CASSQGPGGNTEAFF.